These 31 T cell receptor beta chains came from one sample sequenced in a study of T-cell reconstitution after alpha-beta-depleted transplantation in children. Unique molecular identifiers featured in how the TCRbeta library was prepared. MiXCR, applied by TCRdb to the PCR reads, yields one record per CDR3 protein. The sample lists about 200,000 distinct CDR3 sequences; about 15% were seen once. The specimen comprised PBMCs from the stem cell graft donor, sampled from the stem cell graft. Receptor source: a human donor who donated a stem cell graft to a child with acute lymphoblastic leukemia.

This clonotype was picked up many times. The chain employs TRBV5-1 and TRBJ2-1; unclear D gene. The CDR3 covers 15 residues. V lost 0 bases to trimming and J lost 2 bases, with 9 bases between them. Germline lookup yields CDR1 SGHRS and CDR2 YFSETQ. CDR3 loop: CASSLGVGPYNEQFF. CDR3 nucleotides: TGCGCCAGCAGCTTGGGGGTGGGCCCCTACAATGAGCAGTTCTTC.

At least ten counts were recorded for this clonotype. The chain carries TRBV7-9 and TRBJ2-5; no reliable D call. V was trimmed by 7 bases and J by 1 base, leaving 4 bases between them. CDR1 and CDR2 from the germline V gene are SEHNR and FQNEAQ (reference sequence). The CDR3 extends over 11 amino acids. The CDR3 loop is CASTTQETQYF. CDR3 coding DNA: TGTGCCAGCACCACCCAAGAGACCCAGTACTTC.

This clonotype was recorded at least ten times. The V call is TRBV4-1, the J call TRBJ2-5; D might be TRBD1 (5 bases). The germline CDR1 and CDR2 sequences are MGHRA and YSYEKL. V gave up 4 bases and J gave up 2 bases, with 14 bases separating them. The CDR3 totals 15 residues. The CDR3: CASSLTAGPQETQYF. The CDR3 DNA reads as TGCGCCAGCAGCCTGACAGCAGGGCCTCAAGAGACCCAGTACTTC.

This clonotype was recorded many times. The J gene is TRBJ1-1, the V gene TRBV6-5; D remains ambiguous. The CDR3 is 12 amino acids. Trimming cost V 7 bases and J 8 bases, with 14 bases left between them. Per germline, CDR1 MNHEY and CDR2 SVGAGI. The CDR3 bases are TGTGCCAGCACCTCTTCGGGGAGGGAAGCTTTCTTT. Translating gives CASTSSGREAFF.

Many counts were recorded for this clonotype. The genes are TRBV5-1 and TRBJ1-1; 9 positions agree with TRBD1. The germline V gene has CDR1 SGHRS and CDR2 YFSETQ. CDR3 length: 20 residues. J lost 2 bases, V lost 0 bases, and 17 bases had no gene match. The CDR3 DNA reads TGCGCCAGCAGCTTGGTCCGGGACAGGGTCGCGGCTGTAAGAAACACTGAAGCTTTCTTT. Amino acid sequence: CASSLVRDRVAAVRNTEAFF.

This clonotype has more than one count but fewer than ten. The chain combines TRBV20-1 with TRBJ2-1; D may correspond to TRBD1 or TRBD2 (5 bases each). V lost 1 base and J 6 bases, leaving 22 bases between the germline ends. From germline, CDR1 is DFQATT and CDR2 SNEGSKA (reference sequence). The CDR3 has 17 amino acids. DNA for the CDR3: TGCAGTGCTAGAGTTGAAACCGGGACCCTGAGAGCCAATGAGCAGTTCTTC. Residues: CSARVETGTLRANEQFF.

This clonotype was detected only a few times. This rearrangement joins TRBV24-1 to TRBJ2-1, with 14 bases that match TRBD2. Trimming removed 4 bases from V and 6 bases from J; junction bases left unmatched: 4. This CDR3 has 16 residues. Germline V gene sequence: CDR1 KGHDR, CDR2 SFDVKD. CDR3 in amino acids: CATSDTGLAGANEQFF. The CDR3 nucleotides are TGTGCCACCAGTGACACGGGACTAGCGGGAGCCAATGAGCAGTTCTTC.

This clonotype has just a few counts. The CDR3 coding sequence is TGCGCCAGCAGCTTGTCGGGGGACAGTGGCGAGCAGTACTTC. Its protein is CASSLSGDSGEQYF. The J gene is TRBJ2-7, the V gene TRBV5-1; the D gene is possibly TRBD1 (7 bases). Germline V lookup: CDR1 SGHRS, CDR2 YFSETQ. Deletions cut 1 base from V and 6 bases from J, with 14 bases between. This CDR3 region has 14 residues.

In this sample, this clonotype turned up many times. The J gene is TRBJ2-7, the V gene TRBV20-1; 7 bases are shared with TRBD2. Germline V gene lookup returns CDR1 DFQATT and CDR2 SNEGSKA (reference sequence). This CDR3 comprises 16 residues. V shed 0 bases, J shed 6 bases, and the junction held 14 bases outside the gene matches. CDR3 amino acids: CSARDLWRGRSSEQYF. As DNA, the CDR3 is TGCAGTGCTAGAGACCTGTGGCGCGGGAGATCTTCCGAGCAGTACTTC.

The table lists this clonotype with many counts. The genes are TRBV12-3 or TRBV12-4 and TRBJ1-5; 7 bases map to TRBD1. The J segment lost 3 bases and the V segment lost 6 bases, leaving 5 bases of the junction unmatched. This CDR3 is 14 amino acids long. CDR3 in amino acids: CASRTGTVNQPQHF. The CDR3 nucleotides are TGTGCCAGCAGAACCGGGACAGTCAATCAGCCCCAGCATTTT.

As DNA, the CDR3 is TGTGCCAGCAGCTTAGCGACTAGCGGGGGCACAGATACGCAGTATTTT. Translating gives CASSLATSGGTDTQYF. J is TRBJ2-3 and V is TRBV7-9; 11 bases line up with TRBD2. The V segment lost 0 bases and the J segment 1 base; nucleotides outside the gene matches: 0. The germline V gene has CDR1 SEHNR and CDR2 FQNEAQ (reference sequence). The CDR3 extends over 16 amino acids.

This clonotype occurred many times. This chain uses TRBV20-1 with TRBJ2-5; 8 bases match TRBD1. The CDR3 loop spans 16 amino acids. From germline, CDR1 is DFQATT and CDR2 SNEGSKA (reference sequence). Unmatched junction bases numbered 12, after V lost 4 bases and J lost 2 bases. Here the CDR3 reads CSATPRDRSMQETQYF. The DNA of the CDR3 is TGCAGTGCTACCCCCCGGGACAGGAGCATGCAAGAGACCCAGTACTTC.

This clonotype was counted ten times or more. The chain is built from TRBV12-3 or TRBV12-4 and TRBJ2-2; no clear D. V lost 3 bases and J lost 0, with 8 bases in between. This CDR3 is 15 amino acids long. Here the CDR3 reads CASSFWRPNTGELFF. Here the CDR3 DNA reads TGTGCCAGCAGTTTCTGGCGGCCGAACACCGGGGAGCTGTTTTTT.

This clonotype was recorded at least ten times. The chain combines TRBV5-5 with TRBJ2-1, with TRBD1 as a possible D gene (6 bases). Looked up from germline, CDR1 is SGHKS and CDR2 is YYEKEE (reference sequence). This CDR3 region has 16 residues. V was trimmed by 0 bases and J by 8 bases, leaving 18 bases between them. CDR3 in amino acids: CASSLARFQGNDEQFF. In nucleotides, the CDR3 is TGTGCCAGCAGCTTGGCCCGCTTTCAGGGGAACGATGAGCAGTTCTTC.

Concerning this clonotype: A much larger clone sits a single nucleotide away, making a read error possible. The J gene is TRBJ2-1, the V gene TRBV5-1; tentative D call: TRBD2 (5 bases). From germline, CDR1 is SGHRS and CDR2 YFSETQ. Trimming left V 0 bases short and J 5 bases short, with 15 bases between. The CDR3 length is 16 residues. CDR3 sequence reads: CASSLAGAVQHNEQFF. DNA for the CDR3: TGCGCCAGCAGCTTGGCCGGAGCGGTACAGCACAATGAGCAGTTCTTC.

This clonotype was seen at least ten times. The chain is built from TRBV12-3 or TRBV12-4 and TRBJ1-1, with TRBD1 matching 8 bases. Germline trimming cut 7 bases from V and 11 bases from J; bases unmatched to any gene: 15. This CDR3 contains 14 residues. The chain's CDR3 is CASTTWGRGRVAFF. In DNA, the CDR3 is TGTGCCAGCACCACGTGGGGCAGGGGGCGTGTGGCTTTCTTT.

At least ten counts were recorded for this clonotype. The V call is TRBV18, the J call TRBJ1-1; 9 positions match TRBD1. The CDR3 has 13 amino acids. Trimming removed 5 bases from V and 7 bases from J; junction bases left unmatched: 5. Germline CDR1 KGHSH, CDR2 LQKENI. The CDR3 coding sequence is TGTGCCAGCTCAACTGGGACAGGGAGTGAAGCTTTCTTT. Protein sequence: CASSTGTGSEAFF.

The chain couples TRBV12-3 or TRBV12-4 to TRBJ1-1; D is possibly TRBD1 (6 bases). The CDR3 is 15 amino acids. V dropped 5 bases and J dropped 4 bases, with 17 bases sitting between them. CDR3 region: CASSPRTVPITEAFF. Here the CDR3 DNA reads TGTGCCAGCAGTCCCCGGACAGTCCCCATCACTGAAGCTTTCTTT.

This clonotype was seen at least ten times. The chain joins TRBV2 to TRBJ2-7, with a tentative D call TRBD1 (6 bases). V lost 5 bases and J 7 bases, leaving 21 bases between the germline ends. The CDR3 loop spans 15 amino acids. Germline V gene lookup returns CDR1 SNHLY and CDR2 FYNNEI. As DNA, the CDR3 is TGTGCCAGCAGTCTAACAAGAACAGGGAATCGAGAGCAGTACTTC. Translated, it gives CASSLTRTGNREQYF.

This clonotype was recorded many times. The chain links TRBV12-3 or TRBV12-4 to TRBJ1-6; 9 nucleotides agree with TRBD1. V lost 3 bases, J lost 0 bases, and 6 bases stayed unmatched. The CDR3 contains 18 residues. The CDR3 bases are TGTGCCAGCAGTTTGCTAGGGACAGGGAGCTCCTATAATTCACCCCTCCACTTT. Translating it yields CASSLLGTGSSYNSPLHF.

In its sample, this clonotype was seen many times. The genes are TRBV20-1 and TRBJ2-7, with D perhaps TRBD2 (5 bases). V lost 8 bases and J 0 bases, leaving 8 bases between the germline ends. The CDR3 extends over 11 amino acids. Germline loops: CDR1 DFQATT, CDR2 SNEGSKA (reference sequence). The CDR3 sequence is CSFGVSYEQYF. The CDR3 DNA reads TGCAGTTTCGGGGTCTCCTACGAGCAGTACTTC.

This clonotype was found many times. The V and J genes are TRBV5-1 and TRBJ2-1; 9 nucleotides agree with TRBD2. There are 15 residues in the CDR3. Trimming cost V 2 bases and J 1 base; bases outside gene matches: 1. Germline V CDR1 and CDR2: SGHRS, YFSETQ. CDR3 coding DNA: TGCGCCAGCAGCTTCACTAGCGGGTCCTACAATGAGCAGTTCTTC. It translates to CASSFTSGSYNEQFF. Supplemented by reference TRBV5-1 and TRBJ2-1, the full variable domain reads KAGVTQTPRYLIKTRGQQVTLSCSPISGHRSVSWYQQTPGQGLQFLFEYFSETQRNKGNFPGRFSGRQFSNSRSEMNVSTLELGDSALYLCASSFTSGSYNEQFFGPGTRLTVL.

The chain employs TRBV3-1 and TRBJ2-7; maybe TRBD1 (6 bases). CDR1 and CDR2 (germline): LGHDT, YNNKEL (reference sequence). V shed 5 bases and J shed 4 bases, with 12 bases lying between them. The CDR3 is 13 residues long. The CDR3 is CASSFWDKYEQYF. The CDR3 region has the DNA TGTGCCAGCAGCTTTTGGGACAAGTACGAGCAGTACTTC.

The J gene is TRBJ1-1, the V gene TRBV18; D uncertain. Germline V gene lookup returns CDR1 KGHSH and CDR2 LQKENI. The CDR3 runs 15 residues. Trimming took 3 bases from V and 4 from J, leaving 15 bases between them. CDR3 bases: TGTGCCAGCTCACCTCCGGGCGGCGGTAGCACTGAAGCTTTCTTT. It yields the protein CASSPPGGGSTEAFF.

This clonotype occurred many times. This chain joins TRBV24-1 and TRBJ2-5; 10 bases match TRBD1. From germline, CDR1 is KGHDR and CDR2 SFDVKD. The CDR3 length is 13 residues. With 7 bases clipped from V and 3 bases from J, the junction kept 1 base outside the gene matches. DNA for the CDR3: TGTGCCACCAGAGGGACAGGGGAAGAGACCCAGTACTTC. This codes for CATRGTGEETQYF.

The V and J genes are TRBV20-1 and TRBJ1-1; D gene ambiguous. This CDR3 spans 13 amino acids. Germline CDR1 reads DFQATT; CDR2 reads SNEGSKA (reference sequence). V shed 6 bases and J shed 4 bases, with 15 bases lying between them. CDR3 region: CSAPGEGSTEAFF. The CDR3 nucleotides read TGCAGTGCCCCTGGTGAAGGGTCCACTGAAGCTTTCTTT.

The table lists this clonotype with many counts. The chain couples TRBV20-1 to TRBJ2-1; 9 positions match TRBD2. With 2 bases clipped from V and 4 bases from J, the junction kept 9 bases outside the gene matches. CDR3 length equals 16 residues. Germline CDR1 DFQATT, CDR2 SNEGSKA (reference sequence). CDR3 sequence: CSARHLRLAEYNEQFF. The CDR3 region has the DNA TGCAGTGCTAGACATCTCCGACTAGCGGAATACAATGAGCAGTTCTTC.

This clonotype was detected a few times. This chain uses TRBV5-1 with TRBJ2-7, with 9 bases lining up with TRBD1. The germline V gene encodes CDR1 SGHRS and CDR2 YFSETQ. After removal of 4 bases from V and 5 bases from J, the junction contained 13 bases not matched to a gene. This CDR3 contains 16 residues. In nucleotides, the CDR3 is TGCGCCAGCAGCCGCACGAGGGGACAGGGAAACCACGAGCAGTACTTC. Its translation: CASSRTRGQGNHEQYF.

At least ten counts were recorded for this clonotype. The chain employs TRBV20-1 and TRBJ2-7; 8 bases match TRBD2. The V segment lost 5 bases and the J segment 4 bases; nucleotides outside the gene matches: 10. CDR1 and CDR2 from the germline V gene are DFQATT and SNEGSKA (reference sequence). The length of the CDR3 is 14 residues. DNA for the CDR3: TGCAGTGCTCTCTACCGGGAGGGCCATTACGAGCAGTACTTC. It encodes CSALYREGHYEQYF.

This clonotype was seen ten or more times. CDR3 in amino acids: CASSPGSGSSDTQYF. DNA of the CDR3: TGTGCCAGCAGCCCGGGTAGCGGGAGTTCAGATACGCAGTATTTT. The chain has TRBV12-3 or TRBV12-4 and TRBJ2-3, with 9 bases identical to TRBD2. The CDR3 has 15 amino acids. V shed 6 bases and J 4 bases; nucleotides not matched to a gene: 8.

The chain links TRBV20-1 to TRBJ1-5, with 9 bases matching TRBD1. The CDR3 extends over 13 amino acids. Unmatched junction bases numbered 6, after V lost 5 bases and J lost 7 bases. Germline V lookup: CDR1 DFQATT, CDR2 SNEGSKA (reference sequence). The CDR3 DNA sequence: TGCAGTGCTTGGACAGGGGTAGGACAGCCCCAGCATTTT. Translated: CSAWTGVGQPQHF.